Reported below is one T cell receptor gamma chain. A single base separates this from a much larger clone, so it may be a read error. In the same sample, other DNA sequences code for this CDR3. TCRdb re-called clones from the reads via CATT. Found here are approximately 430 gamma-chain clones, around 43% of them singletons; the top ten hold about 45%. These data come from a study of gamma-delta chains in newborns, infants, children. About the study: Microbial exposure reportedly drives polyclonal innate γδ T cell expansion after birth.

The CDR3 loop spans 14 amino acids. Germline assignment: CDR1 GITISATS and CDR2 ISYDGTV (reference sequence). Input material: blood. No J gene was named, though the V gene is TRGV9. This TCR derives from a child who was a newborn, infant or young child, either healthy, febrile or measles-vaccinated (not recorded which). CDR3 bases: TGTGCCTTGTGGGAGGAGTTGGGCAAAAAAATAAAGGTATTT. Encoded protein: CALWEELGKKIKVF.